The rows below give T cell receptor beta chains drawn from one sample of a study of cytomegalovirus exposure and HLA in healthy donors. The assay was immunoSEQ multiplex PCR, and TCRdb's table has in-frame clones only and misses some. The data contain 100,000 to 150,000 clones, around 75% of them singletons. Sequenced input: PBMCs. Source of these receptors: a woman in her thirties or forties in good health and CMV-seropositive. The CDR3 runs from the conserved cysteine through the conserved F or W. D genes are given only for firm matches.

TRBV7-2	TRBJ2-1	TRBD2	CASSFGTSGTGDEQFF
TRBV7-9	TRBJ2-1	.	CASSSFTYNEQFF
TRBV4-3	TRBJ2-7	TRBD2	CASSQDGSGSYEQYF
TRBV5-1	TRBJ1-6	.	CASSFGGENSPLHF
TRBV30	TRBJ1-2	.	CAQENYGYTF
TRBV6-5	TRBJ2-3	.	CASNTRLNTDTQYF
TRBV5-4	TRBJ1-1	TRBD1	CASSLGDRDTEAFF
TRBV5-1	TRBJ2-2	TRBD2	CASSLSGRPGELFF
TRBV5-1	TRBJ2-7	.	CASSLQGPGLYEQYF
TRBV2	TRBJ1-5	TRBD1	CASSGSDRAQPQHF
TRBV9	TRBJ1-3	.	CASSTYGNTIYF
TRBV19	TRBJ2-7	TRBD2	CASSFPGTSFYEQYF
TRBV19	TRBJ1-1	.	CASSSKAAGKRTEAFF
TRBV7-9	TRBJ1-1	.	CASTQSGNTEAFF
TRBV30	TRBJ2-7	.	CAWSQGILPQYF
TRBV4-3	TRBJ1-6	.	CASSQLENSPLHF